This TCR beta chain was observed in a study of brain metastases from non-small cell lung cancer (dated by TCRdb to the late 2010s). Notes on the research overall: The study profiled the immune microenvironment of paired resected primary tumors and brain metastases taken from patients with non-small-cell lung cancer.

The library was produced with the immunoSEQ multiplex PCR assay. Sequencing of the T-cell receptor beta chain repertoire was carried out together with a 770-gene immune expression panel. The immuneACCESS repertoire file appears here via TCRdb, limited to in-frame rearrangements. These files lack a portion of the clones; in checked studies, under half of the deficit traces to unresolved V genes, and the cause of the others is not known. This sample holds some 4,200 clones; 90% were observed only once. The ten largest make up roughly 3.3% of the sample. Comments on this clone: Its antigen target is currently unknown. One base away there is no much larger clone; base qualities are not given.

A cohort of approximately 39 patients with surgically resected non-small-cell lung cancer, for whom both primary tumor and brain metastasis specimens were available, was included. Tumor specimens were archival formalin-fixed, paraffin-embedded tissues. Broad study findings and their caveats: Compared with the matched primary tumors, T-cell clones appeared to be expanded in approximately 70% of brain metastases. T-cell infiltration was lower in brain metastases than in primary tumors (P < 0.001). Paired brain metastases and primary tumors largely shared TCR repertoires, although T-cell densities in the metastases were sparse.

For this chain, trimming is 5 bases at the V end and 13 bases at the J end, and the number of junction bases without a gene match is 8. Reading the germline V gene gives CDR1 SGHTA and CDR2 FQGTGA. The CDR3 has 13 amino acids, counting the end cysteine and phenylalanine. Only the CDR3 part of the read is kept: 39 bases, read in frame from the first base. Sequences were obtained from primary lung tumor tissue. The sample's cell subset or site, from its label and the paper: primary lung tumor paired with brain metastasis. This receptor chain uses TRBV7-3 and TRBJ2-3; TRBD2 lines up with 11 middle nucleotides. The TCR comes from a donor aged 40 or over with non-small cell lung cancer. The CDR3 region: CASSPETSGEKYF. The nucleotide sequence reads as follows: TGTGCCAGCAGCCCCGAGACTAGCGGGGAGAAGTATTTT.